Each of the 19 T cell receptor beta chains below was sequenced from the same sample in a study of blood T cell repertoires in COVID-19. Produced via immunoSEQ multiplex PCR; TCRdb's table is partial and in-frame only. The data hold 70,000 to 85,000 clones, with around 88% observed a single time. The sample was peripheral blood. The receptor source for this set is a man older than 75 with active or convalescent COVID-19.

This sequence joins TRBV6-5 and TRBJ1-2; 9 nucleotides match TRBD1. The J segment lost 1 base and the V segment lost 4 bases, leaving 7 bases of the junction unmatched. Per the germline V gene, CDR1 is MNHEY and CDR2 is SVGAGI. This CDR3 region has 16 residues. DNA for the CDR3: TGTGCCAGCAGTTCCCCGGACAGGGGATTTAACTATGGCTACACCTTC. The encoded protein is CASSSPDRGFNYGYTF.

The CDR3 sequence is CASSETGAKNIQYF. The DNA for the CDR3 is TGTGCCAGCAGTGAAACGGGAGCCAAAAACATTCAGTACTTC. The chain carries TRBV25-1 and TRBJ2-4, with D uncertain. Trimming removed 2 bases from V and 0 bases from J, with 5 bases in between. This CDR3 has 14 amino acids. Germline lookup yields CDR1 MGHDK and CDR2 SYGVNS.

The chain joins TRBV15 to TRBJ1-4; no clear D. The germline V gene has CDR1 LNHNV and CDR2 YYDKDF (reference sequence). V was pared by 4 bases and J by 4 bases, with 13 bases between. This CDR3 has 15 residues. The CDR3 loop reads CATSTRGRGNEKLFF. CDR3 nucleotides: TGTGCCACCAGCACCCGGGGTCGGGGTAATGAAAAACTGTTTTTT.

The V and J genes are TRBV4-3 and TRBJ2-7; a possible D gene is TRBD1 (5 bases). The CDR3 is 16 amino acids. V shed 0 bases and J shed 3 bases, with 15 bases lying between them. Germline CDR1 LGHNA, CDR2 YSLEER. The CDR3 DNA follows: TGCGCCAGCAGCCAAGATGTGGCAGGGAACAACTACGAGCAGTACTTC. It specifies CASSQDVAGNNYEQYF.

The CDR3 reads CASSQAQGFYF. The DNA of the CDR3 is TGTGCCAGCAGCCAAGCACAGGGTTTCTACTTC. J is TRBJ2-7 and V is TRBV3-1 (or the pseudogene TRBV3-2); a weak D match, TRBD1 (6 bases). The CDR3 covers 11 residues. Trimming took off 1 base at V and 13 bases at J, with 11 bases between the two ends. In germline, CDR1 is LGHDT, CDR2 YNNKEL (reference sequence).

The V gene is TRBV4-2, the J gene TRBJ2-7; 9 nucleotides line up with TRBD2. CDR3 length: 16 amino acids. V was pared by 0 bases and J by 5 bases, with 8 bases of the junction left unmatched. Per the germline V gene, CDR1 is LGHNA and CDR2 is YNFKEQ. The DNA for the CDR3 is TGTGCCAGCAGCCAAGAAATGGTTAGCGGGAGCAACGAGCAGTACTTC. Translated: CASSQEMVSGSNEQYF.

The CDR3 coding sequence is TGTGCCAGCAGTCGGGACAGAGACACAGATACGCAGTATTTT. The encoded protein is CASSRDRDTDTQYF. The rearrangement links TRBV6-5 to TRBJ2-3; TRBD1 aligns across 7 bases. The V segment lost 5 bases and the J segment 2 bases; nucleotides outside the gene matches: 4. Germline assignment: CDR1 MNHEY and CDR2 SVGAGI. This CDR3 spans 14 amino acids.

The chain employs TRBV28 and TRBJ1-4; no definite D call. The germline V gene has CDR1 MDHEN and CDR2 SYDVKM. Trimming removed 6 bases from V and 6 bases from J, with 11 bases in between. CDR3 size: 13 residues. The CDR3 DNA reads TGTGCCAGCAGCGTAGCGCTGGATGAAAAACTGTTTTTT. This gives the protein CASSVALDEKLFF.

The chain joins TRBV5-1 to TRBJ2-1; 14 positions agree with TRBD2. Unmatched junction bases numbered 5, after V lost 3 bases and J lost 3 bases. Germline V CDR1 and CDR2: SGHRS, YFSETQ. The CDR3 length is 17 residues. The CDR3 coding sequence is TGCGCCAGCAGCTGGGGGACTAGCGGGAGTGGCTACAATGAGCAGTTCTTC. Its protein is CASSWGTSGSGYNEQFF.

This clone has just a few counts. The chain uses TRBV6-5 and TRBJ2-3; 10 nucleotides match TRBD2. Unmatched junction bases numbered 7, after V lost 2 bases and J lost 5 bases. Germline V gene data show CDR1 as MNHEY and CDR2 as SVGAGI. CDR3 size: 16 residues. The CDR3 region is CASSYESGGAEDTQYF. The CDR3 region has the DNA TGTGCCAGCAGTTACGAGAGCGGGGGGGCGGAAGATACGCAGTATTTT.

The chain carries TRBV5-1 and TRBJ2-7, with D possibly TRBD2 on 6 matching bases. Germline-derived CDR1 and CDR2 are SGHRS and YFSETQ. The length of the CDR3 is 14 residues. V lost 5 bases and J lost 2, with 14 bases in between. This CDR3 reads CASRGDWTAYEQYF. The CDR3, as DNA: TGCGCCAGCAGAGGGGACTGGACCGCCTACGAGCAGTACTTC.

This chain links TRBV4-3 with TRBJ1-6; D not certain. The V gene's germline CDR1 is LGHNA and CDR2 YSLEER. This CDR3 has 16 amino acids. V dropped 0 bases and J dropped 6 bases, with 12 bases sitting between them. The CDR3 DNA reads TGCGCCAGCAGCCAAGATATCGCGGCAGTTAATTCACCCCTCCACTTT. Its translation is CASSQDIAAVNSPLHF.

The chain links TRBV5-1 to TRBJ2-2; 8 bases agree with TRBD1. The CDR3 runs 15 residues. The junction had 8 bases not matched to a gene; V was cut back by 6 bases and J by 4 bases. In germline, CDR1 is SGHRS, CDR2 YFSETQ. The CDR3, as DNA: TGCGCCAGCACGCAGGGGGCGATGCTCACCGGGGAGCTGTTTTTT. Its protein product is CASTQGAMLTGELFF. Full variable domain (missing parts from reference TRBV5-1 and TRBJ2-2): KAGVTQTPRYLIKTRGQQVTLSCSPISGHRSVSWYQQTPGQGLQFLFEYFSETQRNKGNFPGRFSGRQFSNSRSEMNVSTLELGDSALYLCASTQGAMLTGELFFGEGSRLTVL.

This chain uses TRBV28 with TRBJ2-3, with TRBD2 matching 13 bases. Germline V gives CDR1 MDHEN, CDR2 SYDVKM. J gave up 0 bases and V 5 bases, and 14 bases lay outside the gene matches. This CDR3 spans 20 amino acids. The CDR3, as DNA: TGTGCCAGCAGTAGTCGACTAGCGGGAGGCTCTACCTCTAGCACAGATACGCAGTATTTT. Translating gives CASSSRLAGGSTSSTDTQYF.

The chain links TRBV6-4 to TRBJ2-2; 12 bases align to TRBD2. This CDR3 has 19 amino acids. CDR1 and CDR2 (germline): MRHNA, SNTAGT. The V and J ends lost 6 bases and 2 bases, in that order; junction bases with no gene match: 13. DNA for the CDR3: TGTGCCAGCAGCGCGACTAGCGGGAGTGTTCTCCGAAACACCGGGGAGCTGTTTTTT. This encodes CASSATSGSVLRNTGELFF.

This sequence joins TRBV6-6 and TRBJ2-5; D perhaps matches TRBD2 (5 bases). The germline V and J ends were trimmed by 4 bases and 4 bases, with 7 bases remaining between them. Germline-derived CDR1 and CDR2 are MNHNY and SVGAGI (reference sequence). The CDR3 covers 12 residues. CDR3 residues: CASSWTSETQYF. As DNA, the CDR3 is TGTGCCAGCAGTTGGACTTCAGAGACCCAGTACTTC.

This chain joins TRBV11-2 and TRBJ2-7, with 8 positions matching TRBD1. Per germline, CDR1 SGHAT and CDR2 FQNNGV. The V gene end was trimmed by 1 base and the J gene end by 3 bases; junction bases not matched to a gene: 5. CDR3 length equals 15 residues. CDR3 protein: CASSLAGTGIYEQYF. The CDR3 DNA sequence: TGTGCCAGCAGCTTAGCTGGGACAGGTATCTACGAGCAGTACTTC.

This chain joins TRBV6-5 and TRBJ2-7; D perhaps matches TRBD2 (6 bases). The CDR3 totals 16 residues. Trimming pared 0 bases from V and 2 bases from J, leaving 14 bases between. Per germline, CDR1 MNHEY and CDR2 SVGAGI. The DNA for the CDR3 is TGTGCCAGCAGTTACTCGTTTCTAGCGCGCACCTACGAGCAGTACTTC. This sequence encodes CASSYSFLARTYEQYF.

The chain joins TRBV5-1 to TRBJ2-7; D is unresolved. The CDR3 has 14 amino acids. V lost 4 bases to trimming and J lost 2 bases, with 13 bases between them. CDR1 SGHRS and CDR2 YFSETQ come from the germline V gene. The CDR3 coding sequence is TGCGCCAGCAGCCCCCCCGGTGAACCCTACGAGCAGTACTTC. Its protein is CASSPPGEPYEQYF.